This TCR beta chain was obtained from a study of T cell changes during pregnancy in multiple sclerosis (dated 2019 in TCRdb). At the level of the whole study: Changes in the T cell repertoire over the course of pregnancy were examined in this study in women with multiple sclerosis.

In its sample, this clone was seen a few times. It has no known antigen specificity. Within one base of it there is no much larger clone, and no base qualities were kept. Library preparation employed the immunoSEQ multiplex PCR assay. Held by TCRdb, this immuneACCESS table contains in-frame sequences only and omits some clones. Under half of the omission traces to an unresolved V gene where checked; the cause of the rest is unknown. This sample lists about 89,000 clones; over 90% were detected once. More than 0.8% of the sample is in the top ten clones. The sequencing here drew on peripheral blood, taken in the third trimester of pregnancy. This clonotype was obtained from a female donor with multiple sclerosis, enrolled in a pregnancy study.

The CDR3: CASSQATGGETGELFF. The DNA reads TGTGCCAGCAGCCAGGCGACGGGAGGCGAAACCGGGGAGCTGTTTTTT. The V gene is TRBV14 and the J gene is TRBJ2-2, with TRBD2 identical over 7 junction bases. The germline V gene encodes CDR1 SGHDN and CDR2 FVKESK. The junction shows trimming of 3 bases on V and 5 bases on J, and the gene matches do not reach 9 bases of it. The CDR3 holds 16 amino acids from the cysteine to the phenylalanine. Kept here is only the CDR3 DNA, which spans 48 bases and is read in frame from base 1.